This record concerns one T cell receptor (beta chain) sequence. These data are taken from a study of blood T cell repertoires in COVID-19. Study-level information: T cells, B-cell-depleted T cells, or PBMCs supplied cDNA or gDNA.

Seattle-derived patients entered the study during active infection and were followed longitudinally. This CDR3 contains 12 residues. V lost 0 bases, J lost 6 bases, and 6 bases lay in between. Per germline, CDR1 SGHRS and CDR2 YFSETQ. Source study methods: Quantification of nucleated cells was approximated via reference gene primer amplification. Produced via immunoSEQ multiplex PCR; TCRdb's table is partial and in-frame only. From that table come the V and J calls and clone size; the DNA was used to work out D and trimming. The table records about 250,000 clones, around 90% of them present only once.

The V and J genes are TRBV5-1 and TRBJ1-1; D is unclear. The receptor comes from a man aged 30 to 39 with COVID-19, enrolled during active disease. What was sequenced was peripheral blood. For the CDR3, the DNA is TGCGCCAGCAGCTTGGGCAGGTCTGAAGCTTTCTTT. It translates to CASSLGRSEAFF.